The sequence of this T cell receptor beta chain was determined in a study of molecular identifiers for immune sequencing clone quantification. This clonotype was counted ten times or more. TCRdb re-called the PCR reads with MiXCR, one entry per CDR3 protein. The sample contains around 40,000 distinct CDR3 sequences, about 19% of which appear only once. Sequences were obtained from naive CD8+ T cells from blood, with Jurkat cell RNA spiked in. Subset described: FACS-sorted CD8+CD4-CCR7+CD45RA+ naive T cells. This TCR came from a human donor in good health. Some libraries in this study had Jurkat cell RNA spiked in.

CDR3: CASRPQGAGYEQYF. The CDR3 DNA reads as TGCGCCAGCAGGCCACAGGGGGCTGGTTACGAGCAGTACTTC. The gene calls are TRBV4-1 and TRBJ2-7; 9 nucleotides align to TRBD1. The V gene's germline CDR1 is MGHRA and CDR2 YSYEKL. This CDR3 region has 14 residues. The trim removed 6 bases at V and 4 bases at J, leaving 7 bases unmatched.